This TCR beta chain was sequenced during a study of shared clonotypes between healthy human individuals. Across the study: A couple of women and a few men aged 18 to 49 served as donors.

Findings and caveats of the study: The study generally estimated greater richness for naive than memory subsets. For naive CD4 cells, 4% to 6% of clonotypes were shared across several donors. Deeper or shallower sequencing was expected to change how clonotypes are shared among donors.

Only CD45RO-negative cells positively selected for CCR7 counted as naive CD8 cells, so terminally differentiated effector memory CD45RA+ cells were excluded. This clone was recorded once. The antigen remains unidentified. One junction end disagrees with the germline gene, perhaps due to a read error. TCRdb's copy holds only in-frame clones and misses some; the assay was immunoSEQ multiplex PCR. Here the sample spans some 2.1 million clones, approximately 94% being singletons. The sequence was obtained from a young man in good health. The specimen sequenced was naive CD8+ T cells sorted from blood.

The CDR3: CASSADPGQHPF. The DNA of the CDR3 is TGTGCCAGCAGCGCTGACCCGGGACAGCACCCATTC. This rearrangement joins TRBV7-9 to TRBJ1-2, with TRBD1 identical over 7 bases. The CDR3 contains 12 residues. The germline CDR1 and CDR2 sequences are SEHNR and FQNEAQ (reference sequence). Full variable domain (remainder filled in from reference TRBV7-9 and TRBJ1-2): DTGVSQNPRHKITKRGQNVTFRCDPISEHNRLYWYRQTLGQGPEFLTYFQNEAQLEKSRLLSDRFSAERPKGSFSTLEIQRTEQGDSAMYLCASSADPGQHPFGSGTRLTVV.